The 21 T cell receptor beta chains given below trace back to one sample, sequenced in a study of identifying expanded T cells in peripheral blood. TCRdb's table, derived via immunoSEQ multiplex PCR, lists solely in-frame clones and lacks some. The sample yields 95,000 or so clones, around 86% seen once. The sequenced sample was blood. These receptors were obtained from a person between 18 and 75 years old in good health.

This sequence joins TRBV25-1 and TRBJ1-4; 9 bases align to TRBD1. The V gene's germline CDR1 is MGHDK and CDR2 SYGVNS. V shed 7 bases, J shed 8 bases, and the junction held 5 bases outside the gene matches. The CDR3 runs to 13 residues. DNA for the CDR3: TGTGCCAGCAAAGGGACAGGGTGGGAAAAACTGTTTTTT. Translating gives CASKGTGWEKLFF.

The J gene is TRBJ2-7, the V gene TRBV7-2; 7 bases line up with TRBD1. CDR1 is SGHTA, CDR2 FQGNSA, per germline. The CDR3 consists of 14 residues. With V trimmed by 5 bases and J by 0 bases, 4 bases remained unmatched. The CDR3 spells CASSPGQASYEQYF. For the CDR3, the DNA is TGTGCCAGCAGCCCAGGACAGGCCTCCTACGAGCAGTACTTC.

This clone was seen more than once but under ten times. V is TRBV11-1 and J is TRBJ2-6, with TRBD1 matching 8 bases. The CDR3 is 16 residues long. CDR1 is SGHAT and CDR2 is FQDESV in the germline V gene (reference sequence). After removal of 5 bases from V and 2 bases from J, the junction contained 5 bases not matched to a gene. CDR3 sequence: CASSADRGTGANVLTF. In DNA form, the CDR3 reads TGTGCCAGCAGCGCTGACAGGGGAACTGGGGCCAACGTCCTGACTTTC.

This chain uses TRBV4-1 with TRBJ1-2; D unclear. Germline assignment: CDR1 MGHRA and CDR2 YSYEKL. Deletions cut 5 bases from V and 4 bases from J, with 20 bases between. This CDR3 comprises 16 residues. The CDR3 DNA sequence: TGCGCCAGCAGCTCCAAAAACTACCGAAAGACCTATGGCTACACCTTC. Translation gives CASSSKNYRKTYGYTF.

The chain employs TRBV5-1 and TRBJ1-2; 8 bases line up with TRBD1. Germline trimming cut 4 bases from V and 4 bases from J; bases unmatched to any gene: 6. The CDR3 totals 14 residues. CDR1 is SGHRS, CDR2 YFSETQ, per germline. As DNA, the CDR3 is TGCGCCAGCAGCAACGGACAGGGCAGCTATGGCTACACCTTC. Translating gives CASSNGQGSYGYTF.

V is TRBV7-2 and J is TRBJ1-1, with 7 bases lining up with TRBD1. V was pared by 7 bases and J by 1 base, with 3 bases of the junction left unmatched. There are 13 residues in the CDR3. CDR1 and CDR2 from the germline V gene are SGHTA and FQGNSA. DNA for the CDR3: TGTGCCAGCACACAGGGGAGGAACACTGAAGCTTTCTTT. Protein product: CASTQGRNTEAFF.

V usage is TRBV7-9 and J usage is TRBJ1-4, with 7 bases matching TRBD1. Germline-derived CDR1 and CDR2 are SEHNR and FQNEAQ (reference sequence). There are 17 residues in the CDR3. Losses at the gene ends were 4 bases for V and 5 bases for J; bases not matched to a gene: 13. This chain's CDR3 is CASSSTLRTTGNEKLFF. In nucleotides, the CDR3 is TGTGCCAGCAGCTCAACCCTCCGTACGACAGGGAATGAAAAACTGTTTTTT.

This rearrangement joins TRBV6-5 to TRBJ1-5; no firm D call. Per germline, CDR1 MNHEY and CDR2 SVGAGI. The V end was cut by 3 bases, the J end by 5 bases, with 17 bases between. The CDR3 has 16 residues. The CDR3 DNA sequence: TGTGCCAGCAGTTATTCGGGCACCCCAAGGGATCAGCCCCAGCATTTT. The encoded protein is CASSYSGTPRDQPQHF.

This chain uses TRBV7-8 with TRBJ1-2; 7 nucleotides match TRBD1. There are 16 residues in the CDR3. V was pared by 3 bases and J by 9 bases, with 16 bases of the junction left unmatched. Germline V lookup: CDR1 SGHVS, CDR2 FQNEAQ. The CDR3 spells CASSFEGAGVRGSYTF. The DNA of the CDR3 is TGTGCCAGCAGCTTCGAGGGGGCAGGCGTGCGAGGGAGCTACACCTTC.

This sequence joins TRBV5-1 and TRBJ2-3, with 10 bases fitting TRBD1. CDR1 is SGHRS and CDR2 is YFSETQ in the germline V gene. Trimming at V came to 4 bases and at J to 6 bases, leaving 8 bases not matched to a gene. The CDR3 sequence is 15 residues long. The CDR3 protein is CASSHTGTGEDTQYF. CDR3 bases: TGCGCCAGCAGCCACACCGGGACAGGGGAGGATACGCAGTATTTT.

The chain couples TRBV4-1 to TRBJ1-1; possible D gene TRBD1, 6 bases. Germline CDR1 is MGHRA and CDR2 is YSYEKL. The CDR3 consists of 12 residues. Trimming left V 3 bases short and J 8 bases short, with 10 bases between. CDR3 sequence (DNA): TGCGCCAGCAGCCAGATCAGGGGAGAAGCTTTCTTT. Residues: CASSQIRGEAFF.

This chain connects TRBV7-6 to TRBJ2-5; 7 bases are shared with TRBD1. CDR3 length: 14 amino acids. CDR1 SGHVS and CDR2 FNYEAQ come from the germline V gene. V gave up 2 bases and J gave up 4 bases; unmatched junction bases: 4. This chain's CDR3 is CASSLNAGGETQYF. CDR3 nucleotides: TGTGCCAGCAGCTTAAACGCAGGGGGAGAGACCCAGTACTTC.

This sequence joins TRBV9 and TRBJ1-5; D remains ambiguous. Trimming took off 1 base at V and 1 base at J, with 9 bases between the two ends. This CDR3 is built from 15 residues. The V gene's germline CDR1 is SGDLS and CDR2 YYNGEE. CDR3 bases: TGTGCCAGCAGCGTAAGTCCACAGAGCAATCAGCCCCAGCATTTT. Translated, it gives CASSVSPQSNQPQHF.

CDR3 loop: CASSLGTGADTQYF. The CDR3 nucleotides are TGTGCCAGCAGCTTAGGGACAGGTGCAGATACGCAGTATTTT. This rearrangement joins TRBV7-9 to TRBJ2-3; 7 bases are shared with TRBD1. J gave up 4 bases and V 1 base, and 2 bases lay outside the gene matches. The germline V gene has CDR1 SEHNR and CDR2 FQNEAQ (reference sequence). There are 14 residues in the CDR3.

On this clone: Other DNA sequences from this sample encode an identical CDR3 as well. CDR3 amino acids: CASSVGTDTQYF. CDR3 DNA: TGTGCCAGCAGCGTAGGCACAGATACGCAGTATTTT. The V call is TRBV9, the J call TRBJ2-3, with no clear D. The germline gives CDR1 SGDLS, CDR2 YYNGEE. The CDR3 has 12 amino acids. Trimming took off 0 bases at V and 1 base at J, with 0 bases between the two ends.

J is TRBJ1-5 and V is TRBV7-2; D is possibly TRBD1 (5 bases). Looked up from germline, CDR1 is SGHTA and CDR2 is FQGNSA. Trimming shortened V by 4 bases and J by 9 bases, and 10 bases separated the two germline ends. The CDR3 is 12 residues long. The CDR3 DNA reads TGTGCCAGCAGCTCTCCAAGGGGGCCCCAGCATTTT. The encoded protein is CASSSPRGPQHF.

V and J are TRBV29-1 and TRBJ1-1; D unresolved. Germline V gives CDR1 SQVTM, CDR2 ANQGSEA. This CDR3 contains 11 residues. V gave up 6 bases and J gave up 8 bases, with 13 bases separating them. CDR3 DNA sequence: TGCAGCGTCGCGGACGGCTCCGAAGCTTTCTTT. This gives the protein CSVADGSEAFF.

V and J are TRBV6-1 and TRBJ1-5; TRBD1 might be the D (5 bases). The CDR3 runs to 13 residues. Per the germline V gene, CDR1 is MNHNS and CDR2 is SASEGT. With 4 bases removed from V and 5 bases from J, the gap between germline ends came to 9 bases. This chain's CDR3 is CASSVDTYQPQHF. CDR3 nucleotides: TGTGCCAGCAGTGTGGACACCTATCAGCCCCAGCATTTT.

The V call is TRBV11-2, the J call TRBJ1-2; a weak D match, TRBD1 (5 bases). This CDR3 is built from 15 residues. Germline V gives CDR1 SGHAT, CDR2 FQNNGV. Trimming pared 1 base from V and 5 bases from J, leaving 14 bases between. The CDR3 DNA follows: TGTGCCAGCAGCTTAGTACAAGGCGGGGGATATGGCTACACCTTC. Translation gives CASSLVQGGGYGYTF. The full variable domain, in which reference TRBV11-2 and TRBJ1-2 provide the parts outside the CDR3, is EAGVAQSPRYKIIEKRQSVAFWCNPISGHATLYWYQQILGQGPKLLIQFQNNGVVDDSQLPKDRFSAERLKGVDSTLKIQPAKLEDSAVYLCASSLVQGGGYGYTFGSGTRLTVV.

The chain couples TRBV2 to TRBJ1-3; D might be TRBD1 (5 bases). This CDR3 is 13 amino acids long. Germline V gene data show CDR1 as SNHLY and CDR2 as FYNNEI. V dropped 8 bases and J dropped 8 bases, with 16 bases sitting between them. The CDR3 region has the DNA TGTGCCAGCCGAGATGAGACAGTGTACACCATATATTTT. This translates into CASRDETVYTIYF. The whole variable domain, remainder taken from reference TRBV2 and TRBJ1-3, is EPEVTQTPSHQVTQMGQEVILRCVPISNHLYFYWYRQILGQKVEFLVSFYNNEISEKSEIFDDQFSVERPDGSNFTLKIRSTKLEDSAMYFCASRDETVYTIYFGEGSWLTVV.

The chain carries TRBV11-3 and TRBJ2-1, with D possibly TRBD2 on 6 matching bases. This CDR3 is 15 amino acids long. Deletions cut 1 base from V and 8 bases from J, with 15 bases between. Germline V gene sequence: CDR1 SGHNT, CDR2 YENEEA. CDR3 sequence (DNA): TGTGCCAGCAGCTTAGGCAGGGACTGGGCCGATGAGCAGTTCTTC. Translating it yields CASSLGRDWADEQFF.